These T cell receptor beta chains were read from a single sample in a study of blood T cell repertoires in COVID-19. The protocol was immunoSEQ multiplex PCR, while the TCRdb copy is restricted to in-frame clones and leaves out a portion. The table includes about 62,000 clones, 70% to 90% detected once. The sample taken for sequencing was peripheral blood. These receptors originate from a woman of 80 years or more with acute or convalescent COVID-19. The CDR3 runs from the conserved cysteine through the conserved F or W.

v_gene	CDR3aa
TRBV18	CASSPDRGRATEAFF
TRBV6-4	CASSAVGAVNEQFF
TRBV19	CASSLKGDTEAFF
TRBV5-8	CASSLVGYRNTEAFF
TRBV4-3	CASSQDRGAPNSPLHF
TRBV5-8	CASSRTGGAGLVKNIQYF
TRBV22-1	CPGSARAGNWANVLTF
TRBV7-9	CASSSGTRETQYF
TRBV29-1	CSVGQGADGYTF
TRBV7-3	CASSPGSYEQYF
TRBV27	CASSLYGKMNTEAFF
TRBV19	CASSQSTGGYGYTF
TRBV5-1	CASSLTIAASSYEQYF